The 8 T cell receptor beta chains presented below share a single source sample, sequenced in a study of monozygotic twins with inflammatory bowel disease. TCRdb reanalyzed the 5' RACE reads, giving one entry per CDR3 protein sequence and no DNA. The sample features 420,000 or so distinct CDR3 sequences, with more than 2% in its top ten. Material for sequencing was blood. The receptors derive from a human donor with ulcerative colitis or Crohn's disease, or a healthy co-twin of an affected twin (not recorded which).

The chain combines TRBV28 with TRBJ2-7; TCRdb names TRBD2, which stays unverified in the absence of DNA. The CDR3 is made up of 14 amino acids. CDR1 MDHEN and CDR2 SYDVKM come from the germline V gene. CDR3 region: CASSLTGLASEQYF.

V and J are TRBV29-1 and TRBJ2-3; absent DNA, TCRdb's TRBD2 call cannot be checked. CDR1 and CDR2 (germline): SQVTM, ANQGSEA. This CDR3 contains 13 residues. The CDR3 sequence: CSVGRAGGDTQYF.

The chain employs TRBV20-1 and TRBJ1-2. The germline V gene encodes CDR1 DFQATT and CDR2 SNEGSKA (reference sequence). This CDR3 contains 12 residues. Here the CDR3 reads CSARDKLYGYTF.

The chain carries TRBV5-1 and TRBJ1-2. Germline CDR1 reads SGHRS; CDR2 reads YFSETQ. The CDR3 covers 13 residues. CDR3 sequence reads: CASSLGQLTGYTF.

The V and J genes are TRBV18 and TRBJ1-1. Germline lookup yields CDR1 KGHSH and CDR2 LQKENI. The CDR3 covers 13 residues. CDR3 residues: CASSPFGGTEAFF. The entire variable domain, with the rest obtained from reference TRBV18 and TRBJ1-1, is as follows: NAGVMQNPRHLVRRRGQEARLRCSPMKGHSHVYWYRQLPEEGLKFMVYLQKENIIDESGMPKERFSAEFPKEGPSILRIQQVVRGDSAAYFCASSPFGGTEAFFGQGTRLTVV.

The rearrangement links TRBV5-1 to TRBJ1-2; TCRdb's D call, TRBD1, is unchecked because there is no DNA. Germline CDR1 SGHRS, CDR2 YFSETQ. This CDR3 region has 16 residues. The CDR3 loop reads CASSPLPATGGYGYTF.

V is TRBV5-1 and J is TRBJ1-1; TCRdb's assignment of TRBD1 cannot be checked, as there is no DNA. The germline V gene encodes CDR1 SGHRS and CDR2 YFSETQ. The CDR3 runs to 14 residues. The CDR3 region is CASSWGGGSTEAFF. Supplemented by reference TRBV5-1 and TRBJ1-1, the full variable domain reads KAGVTQTPRYLIKTRGQQVTLSCSPISGHRSVSWYQQTPGQGLQFLFEYFSETQRNKGNFPGRFSGRQFSNSRSEMNVSTLELGDSALYLCASSWGGGSTEAFFGQGTRLTVV.

The chain's CDR3 is CASSGLGRYNEQFF. The rearrangement links TRBV6-2 or TRBV6-3 to TRBJ2-1; checking the TCRdb D call of TRBD2 is not possible without DNA. This CDR3 has 14 residues. Germline V gives CDR1 MNHEY, CDR2 SVGEGT.